These 13 T cell receptor beta chains were sequenced from one sample in a study of CD4+ T cells in melanoma. The repertoire was sequenced with immunoSEQ multiplex PCR; TCRdb's copy has only in-frame clones and lacks some. The repertoire consists of some 7,000 clones, with more than 65% occurring once and the leading ten covering approximately 31%. The sequenced sample was cells from a culture (not recorded whether cultured in vitro). The receptors were sampled from a human donor with melanoma.

This clone was found once. The V gene is TRBV5-4, the J gene TRBJ1-2; D is ambiguous. V was shortened by 0 bases and J by 12 bases, with 9 bases between the two germline ends. This CDR3 is built from 11 residues. Germline CDR1 reads SGHNT; CDR2 reads YYREEE (reference sequence). The CDR3 region is CASSLGQFNTF. CDR3 DNA sequence: TGTGCCAGCAGCTTGGGGCAGTTCAACACCTTC.

The chain employs TRBV7-8 and TRBJ1-4, with D possibly being TRBD1 (5 bases). V was trimmed by 4 bases and J by 8 bases, leaving 20 bases between them. Germline V CDR1 and CDR2: SGHVS, FQNEAQ. This CDR3 is built from 16 residues. The CDR3 protein is CASSSKTGVRGEKLFF. CDR3 nucleotide sequence: TGTGCCAGCAGCTCGAAAACGGGGGTTCGGGGGGAAAAACTGTTTTTT.

The chain has TRBV4-2 and TRBJ2-1; no definite D call. Germline loops: CDR1 LGHNA, CDR2 YNFKEQ. V lost 0 bases to trimming and J lost 7 bases, with 4 bases between them. There are 12 residues in the CDR3. CDR3 loop: CASSQELNEQFF. DNA of the CDR3: TGTGCCAGCAGCCAAGAGCTGAATGAGCAGTTCTTC.

This chain links TRBV10-3 with TRBJ2-1; 9 bases map to TRBD1. The germline V gene encodes CDR1 ENHRY and CDR2 SYGVKD. V lost 4 bases to trimming and J lost 7 bases; unmatched junction nucleotides: 11. CDR3 size: 16 residues. This CDR3 is CAISGALGQGINEQFF. DNA of the CDR3: TGTGCCATCAGTGGGGCTTTAGGACAGGGGATAAATGAGCAGTTCTTC.

The chain combines TRBV7-3 with TRBJ2-1; 8 bases map to TRBD2. CDR3 length equals 17 residues. V lost 1 base to trimming and J lost 7 bases; unmatched junction nucleotides: 12. Germline V CDR1 and CDR2: SGHTA, FQGTGA. The CDR3, as DNA: TGTGCCAGCAGCTTAAGGCCTCCGCGGGGGGTCCGAAATGAGCAGTTCTTC. Translated: CASSLRPPRGVRNEQFF.

In this sample, this clone turned up a few times. The gene calls are TRBV27 and TRBJ2-3; 8 bases fit TRBD1. V lost 3 bases and J lost 7; bases outside the gene matches: 6. This CDR3 spans 14 amino acids. CDR1 and CDR2 (germline): MNHEY, SMNVEV (reference sequence). The CDR3 loop reads CASSLMDRVNTQYF. As DNA, the CDR3 is TGTGCCAGCAGTTTGATGGACAGGGTAAATACGCAGTATTTT.

The gene calls are TRBV27 and TRBJ2-7, with 8 bases matching TRBD1. Germline CDR1 reads MNHEY; CDR2 reads SMNVEV (reference sequence). The trim removed 4 bases at V and 2 bases at J, leaving 13 bases unmatched. The CDR3 consists of 17 residues. The CDR3 loop reads CASSSFTGGDAPYEQYF. The CDR3 DNA reads TGTGCCAGCAGTTCCTTCACAGGGGGTGACGCCCCCTACGAGCAGTACTTC.

The gene calls are TRBV28 and TRBJ2-5, with a possible D match to TRBD1 (7 bases). Per the germline V gene, CDR1 is MDHEN and CDR2 is SYDVKM. Trimming took 2 bases from V and 3 from J, leaving 10 bases between them. This CDR3 region has 14 residues. In nucleotides, the CDR3 is TGTGCCAGCAGTTTAGCCAGGGGGGAAGAGACCCAGTACTTC. Protein: CASSLARGEETQYF.

The rearrangement uses TRBV9 and TRBJ1-2; unclear D gene. From germline, CDR1 is SGDLS and CDR2 YYNGEE. The CDR3 has 15 amino acids. V was pared by 4 bases and J by 4 bases, with 17 bases between. CDR3 sequence reads: CASSPPPSAAYGYTF. CDR3 DNA sequence: TGTGCCAGCAGCCCTCCCCCAAGCGCTGCCTATGGCTACACCTTC.

The gene calls are TRBV6-5 and TRBJ2-7; weak D call: TRBD2 (6 bases). CDR3 length: 15 residues. Looked up from germline, CDR1 is MNHEY and CDR2 is SVGAGI. With 5 bases removed from V and 2 bases from J, the gap between germline ends came to 16 bases. In nucleotides, the CDR3 is TGTGCCAGCAGTCCCTCGGGACTTTACCCCTACGAGCAGTACTTC. Its protein is CASSPSGLYPYEQYF.

The chain has TRBV2 and TRBJ2-5; no definite D call. Trimming shortened V by 6 bases and J by 2 bases, and 4 bases separated the two germline ends. CDR1 is SNHLY and CDR2 is FYNNEI in the germline V gene. CDR3 length equals 11 residues. CDR3 in amino acids: CASRQQETQYF. CDR3 DNA sequence: TGTGCCAGCAGACAGCAAGAGACCCAGTACTTC.

The chain uses TRBV2 and TRBJ1-1; tentatively, D is TRBD1 (5 bases). The CDR3 has 14 amino acids. V lost 3 bases, J lost 5 bases, and 13 bases lay in between. Germline loops: CDR1 SNHLY, CDR2 FYNNEI. CDR3 protein: CASSEGGIGTEAFF. CDR3 coding DNA: TGTGCCAGCAGTGAGGGGGGGATTGGGACTGAAGCTTTCTTT.

This chain uses TRBV18 with TRBJ2-7, with D possibly called TRBD1 or TRBD2 (5 bases each). Germline CDR1 KGHSH, CDR2 LQKENI. V lost 2 bases to trimming and J lost 0 bases, with 11 bases between them. The CDR3 runs to 15 residues. CDR3 sequence (DNA): TGTGCCAGCTCACCAGAGGGGATAAGCTCCTACGAGCAGTACTTC. This gives the protein CASSPEGISSYEQYF. Together with reference TRBV18 and TRBJ2-7, the CDR3 gives the full variable domain: NAGVMQNPRHLVRRRGQEARLRCSPMKGHSHVYWYRQLPEEGLKFMVYLQKENIIDESGMPKERFSAEFPKEGPSILRIQQVVRGDSAAYFCASSPEGISSYEQYFGPGTRLTVT.